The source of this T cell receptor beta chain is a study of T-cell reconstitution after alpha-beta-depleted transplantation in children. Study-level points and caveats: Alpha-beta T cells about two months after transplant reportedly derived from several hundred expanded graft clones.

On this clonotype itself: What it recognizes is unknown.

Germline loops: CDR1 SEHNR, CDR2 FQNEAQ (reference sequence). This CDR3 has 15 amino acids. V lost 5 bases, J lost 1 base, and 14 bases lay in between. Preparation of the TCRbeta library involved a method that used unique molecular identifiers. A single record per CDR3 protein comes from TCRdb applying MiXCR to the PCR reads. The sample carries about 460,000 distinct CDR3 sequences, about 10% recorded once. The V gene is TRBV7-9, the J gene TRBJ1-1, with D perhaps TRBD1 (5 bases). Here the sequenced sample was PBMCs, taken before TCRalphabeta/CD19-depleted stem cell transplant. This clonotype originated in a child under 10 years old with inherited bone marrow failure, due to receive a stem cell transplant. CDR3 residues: CASSDQGWGNTEAFF. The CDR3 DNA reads TGTGCCAGCAGCGACCAGGGTTGGGGGAACACTGAAGCTTTCTTT. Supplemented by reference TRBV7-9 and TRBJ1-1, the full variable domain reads DTGVSQNPRHKITKRGQNVTFRCDPISEHNRLYWYRQTLGQGPEFLTYFQNEAQLEKSRLLSDRFSAERPKGSFSTLEIQRTEQGDSAMYLCASSDQGWGNTEAFFGQGTRLTVV.